The present TCR beta chain was sequenced within a study of shared clonotypes between healthy human individuals. Germline V gene data show CDR1 as SNHLY and CDR2 as FYNNEI. V was trimmed by 6 bases and J by 10 bases, leaving 22 bases between them. The CDR3 is 15 residues long. Some clones are missing from TCRdb's copy, which holds only in-frame ones; the method was immunoSEQ multiplex PCR. Here the sample spans some 1.1 million clones, around three quarters being singletons. The clonotype comes from a man aged 18 to 29 in good health. Some clones in this sample may be carry-over from other donors' samples. The chain joins TRBV2 to TRBJ2-1, with a possible D match to TRBD1 (8 bases). Sequenced input: memory CD4+ T cells from PBMCs. The subset here: CD45RA-negative fraction. CDR3 nucleotide sequence: TGTGCCAGCAGCGGAAGCGGGACAGGCCTTGAAGAGCAGTTCTTC. This encodes CASSGSGTGLEEQFF.